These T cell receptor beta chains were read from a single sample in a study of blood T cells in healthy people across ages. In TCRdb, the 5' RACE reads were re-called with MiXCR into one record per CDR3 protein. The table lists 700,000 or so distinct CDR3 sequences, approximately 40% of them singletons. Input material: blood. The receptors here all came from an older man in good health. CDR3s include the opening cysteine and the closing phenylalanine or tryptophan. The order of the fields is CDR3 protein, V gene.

cdr3_aa: CASSTLGDRGRLDTQYF
v_call: TRBV21-1

cdr3_aa: CASSGGTSTSDYEQYF
v_call: TRBV6-2/TRBV6-3

cdr3_aa: CSVVRDRPLEQYF
v_call: TRBV29-1

cdr3_aa: CASSEPGQGAREQYF
v_call: TRBV10-2

cdr3_aa: CSANAPGQALTDTQYF
v_call: TRBV20-1

cdr3_aa: CSAPNRGGGYTF
v_call: TRBV20-1

cdr3_aa: CAISDRDVSSYEQYF
v_call: TRBV10-3

cdr3_aa: CASSTGSRRDGYTF
v_call: TRBV5-1

cdr3_aa: CASSLGRDGTPYEQYF
v_call: TRBV5-1

cdr3_aa: CASSYFGGVKTQFF
v_call: TRBV6-2/TRBV6-3

cdr3_aa: CSAISGLNTGELFF
v_call: TRBV20-1

cdr3_aa: CASSRLYQETQYF
v_call: TRBV27

cdr3_aa: CAWRATGVGYGYTF
v_call: TRBV30

cdr3_aa: CASSHPGTSWEDTQYF
v_call: TRBV6-2/TRBV6-3

cdr3_aa: CAISEGFYEQYF
v_call: TRBV10-3

cdr3_aa: CASRDDSGYNEQFF
v_call: TRBV6-6

cdr3_aa: CASSYRPTTEQYF
v_call: TRBV6-2/TRBV6-3

cdr3_aa: CASSQVSDVTYEQYF
v_call: TRBV3-1

cdr3_aa: CASSLGGLAGVGEQYF
v_call: TRBV7-2

cdr3_aa: CASSPPRRGSSYNEQFF
v_call: TRBV5-4

cdr3_aa: CASSPLDRGRETQYF
v_call: TRBV6-6

cdr3_aa: CASAKGSSYEQFF
v_call: TRBV5-5

cdr3_aa: CATSRERSQETQYF
v_call: TRBV15

cdr3_aa: CASTQAMPSYNEQFF
v_call: TRBV28

cdr3_aa: CASSPPWGDEQFF
v_call: TRBV3-1

cdr3_aa: CSVVGASYEQYF
v_call: TRBV29-1

cdr3_aa: CASSEAGGRNEQFF
v_call: TRBV2

cdr3_aa: CASSQDYGPQETQYF
v_call: TRBV4-3

cdr3_aa: CASSQPGQGYYEQYF
v_call: TRBV5-1

cdr3_aa: CASSRLGTSGASPYEQYF
v_call: TRBV27

cdr3_aa: CASSWRRSSYNEQFF
v_call: TRBV3-1

cdr3_aa: CASSWTGTEAFNGYTF
v_call: TRBV27

cdr3_aa: CASSPIAKNTEAFF
v_call: TRBV3-1

cdr3_aa: CASSVAQRSGPGDTQYF
v_call: TRBV9

cdr3_aa: CASSSRQALEQYF
v_call: TRBV7-8

cdr3_aa: CASSLDVAAPLQFF
v_call: TRBV11-2

cdr3_aa: CSARGSWENEQFF
v_call: TRBV20-1

cdr3_aa: CSASPGQRTTTF
v_call: TRBV20-1

cdr3_aa: CASSADASVGILGETQYF
v_call: TRBV5-1

cdr3_aa: CSARDSQGYRTYEQYF
v_call: TRBV20-1

cdr3_aa: CASSERGGDLSYNEQFF
v_call: TRBV6-4

cdr3_aa: CSVLHRQDHGYTF
v_call: TRBV29-1

cdr3_aa: CASGVGRGSTEAFF
v_call: TRBV2

cdr3_aa: CASREGPTTGELFF
v_call: TRBV5-1

cdr3_aa: CASSSPERGDGNEQFF
v_call: TRBV5-5

cdr3_aa: CASSVTERYGYTF
v_call: TRBV7-9

cdr3_aa: CSARGPSYEQYF
v_call: TRBV20-1

cdr3_aa: CASSPGTSGSYEQFF
v_call: TRBV7-2

cdr3_aa: CASSLVSLRGRLETQYF
v_call: TRBV5-6